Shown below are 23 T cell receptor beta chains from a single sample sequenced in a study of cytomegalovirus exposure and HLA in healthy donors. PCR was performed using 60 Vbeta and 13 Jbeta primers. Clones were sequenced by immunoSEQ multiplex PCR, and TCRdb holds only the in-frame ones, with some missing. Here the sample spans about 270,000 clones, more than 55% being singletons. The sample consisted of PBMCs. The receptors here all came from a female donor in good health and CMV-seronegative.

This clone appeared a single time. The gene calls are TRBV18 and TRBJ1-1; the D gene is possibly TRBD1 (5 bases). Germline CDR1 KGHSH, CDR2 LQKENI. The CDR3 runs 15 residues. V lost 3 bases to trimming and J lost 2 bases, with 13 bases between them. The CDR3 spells CASSPGQQDNTEAFF. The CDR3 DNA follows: TGTGCCAGCTCACCGGGTCAACAGGATAACACTGAAGCTTTCTTT.

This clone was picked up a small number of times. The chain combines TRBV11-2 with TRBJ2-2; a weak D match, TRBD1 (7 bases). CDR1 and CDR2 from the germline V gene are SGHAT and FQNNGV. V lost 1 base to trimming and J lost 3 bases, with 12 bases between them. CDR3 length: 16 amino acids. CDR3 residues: CASSLAAGQYTGELFF. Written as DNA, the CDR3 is TGTGCCAGCAGCTTAGCCGCGGGACAGTACACCGGGGAGCTGTTTTTT.

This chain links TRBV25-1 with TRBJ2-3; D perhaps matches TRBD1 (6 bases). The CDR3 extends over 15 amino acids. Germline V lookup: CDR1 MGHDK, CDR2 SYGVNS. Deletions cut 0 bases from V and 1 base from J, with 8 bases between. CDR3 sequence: CASSEYRQGTDTQYF. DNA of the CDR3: TGTGCCAGCAGTGAATATAGACAGGGCACAGATACGCAGTATTTT.

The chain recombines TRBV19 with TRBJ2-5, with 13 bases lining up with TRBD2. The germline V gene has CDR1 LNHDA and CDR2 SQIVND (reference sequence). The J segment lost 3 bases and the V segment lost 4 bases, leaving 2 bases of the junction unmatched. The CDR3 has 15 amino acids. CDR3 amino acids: CASSKLAGGEETQYF. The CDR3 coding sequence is TGTGCCAGTAGTAAACTAGCGGGAGGGGAAGAGACCCAGTACTTC.

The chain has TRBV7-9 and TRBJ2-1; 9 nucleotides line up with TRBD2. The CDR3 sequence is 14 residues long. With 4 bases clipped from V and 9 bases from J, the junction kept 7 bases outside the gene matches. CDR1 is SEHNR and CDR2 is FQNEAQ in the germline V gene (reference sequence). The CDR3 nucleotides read TGTGCCAGCAGCTCGGGACTAGCTTCTTTTGAGCAGTTCTTC. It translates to CASSSGLASFEQFF.

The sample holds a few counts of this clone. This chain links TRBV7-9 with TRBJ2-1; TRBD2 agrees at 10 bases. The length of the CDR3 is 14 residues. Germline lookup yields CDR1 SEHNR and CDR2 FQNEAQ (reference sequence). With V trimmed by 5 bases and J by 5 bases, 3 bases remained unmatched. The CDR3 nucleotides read TGTGCCAGCAGCACTAGCGGGACCCACAATGAGCAGTTCTTC. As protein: CASSTSGTHNEQFF.

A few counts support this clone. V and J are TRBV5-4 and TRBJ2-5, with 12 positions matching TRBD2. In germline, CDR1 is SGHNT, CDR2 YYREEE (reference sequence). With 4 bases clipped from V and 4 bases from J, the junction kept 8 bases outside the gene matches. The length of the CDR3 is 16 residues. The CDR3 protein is CASSRGLAGRGETQYF. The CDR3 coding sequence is TGTGCCAGCAGCAGAGGACTAGCGGGGCGGGGAGAGACCCAGTACTTC.

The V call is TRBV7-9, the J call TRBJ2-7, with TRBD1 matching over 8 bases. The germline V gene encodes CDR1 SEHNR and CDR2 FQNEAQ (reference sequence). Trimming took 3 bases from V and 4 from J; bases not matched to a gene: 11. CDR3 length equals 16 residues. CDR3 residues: CASSFPPPGQDYEQYF. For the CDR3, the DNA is TGTGCCAGCAGCTTTCCACCGCCGGGACAGGATTACGAGCAGTACTTC. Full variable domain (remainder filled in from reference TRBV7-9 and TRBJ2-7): DTGVSQNPRHKITKRGQNVTFRCDPISEHNRLYWYRQTLGQGPEFLTYFQNEAQLEKSRLLSDRFSAERPKGSFSTLEIQRTEQGDSAMYLCASSFPPPGQDYEQYFGPGTRLTVT.

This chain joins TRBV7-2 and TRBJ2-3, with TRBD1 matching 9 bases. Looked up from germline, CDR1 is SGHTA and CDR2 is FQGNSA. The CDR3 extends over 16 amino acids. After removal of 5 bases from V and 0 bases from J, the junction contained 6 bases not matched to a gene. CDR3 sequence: CASSITGTGSTDTQYF. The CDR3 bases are TGTGCCAGCAGCATTACCGGGACAGGGAGCACAGATACGCAGTATTTT.

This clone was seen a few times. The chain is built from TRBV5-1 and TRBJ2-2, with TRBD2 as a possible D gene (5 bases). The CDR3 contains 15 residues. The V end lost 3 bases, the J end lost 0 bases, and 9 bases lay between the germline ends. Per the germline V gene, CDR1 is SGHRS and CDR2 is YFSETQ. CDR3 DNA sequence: TGCGCCAGCAGCTCGGACTCTCCGAACACCGGGGAGCTGTTTTTT. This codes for CASSSDSPNTGELFF.

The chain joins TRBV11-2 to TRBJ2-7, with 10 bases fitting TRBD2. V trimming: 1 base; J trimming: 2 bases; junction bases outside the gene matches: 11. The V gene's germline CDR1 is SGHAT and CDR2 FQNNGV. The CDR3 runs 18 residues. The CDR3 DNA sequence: TGTGCCAGCAGCTTAGGTTATAGCGGGAGGCCCTTCCCCTACGAGCAGTACTTC. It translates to CASSLGYSGRPFPYEQYF.

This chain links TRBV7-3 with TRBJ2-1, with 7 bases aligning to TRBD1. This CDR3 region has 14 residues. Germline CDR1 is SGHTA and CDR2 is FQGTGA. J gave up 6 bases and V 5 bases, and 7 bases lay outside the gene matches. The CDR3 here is CASSPGQAPNEQFF. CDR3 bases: TGTGCCAGCAGCCCCGGACAGGCCCCCAATGAGCAGTTCTTC.

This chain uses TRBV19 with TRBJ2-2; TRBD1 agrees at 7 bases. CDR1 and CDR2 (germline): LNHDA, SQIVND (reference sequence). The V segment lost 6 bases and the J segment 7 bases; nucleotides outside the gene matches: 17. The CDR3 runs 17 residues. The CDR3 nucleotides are TGTGCCAGTAGCTTCTCATCCGTACCAGGGGGAGTCGGGGAGCTGTTTTTT. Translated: CASSFSSVPGGVGELFF.

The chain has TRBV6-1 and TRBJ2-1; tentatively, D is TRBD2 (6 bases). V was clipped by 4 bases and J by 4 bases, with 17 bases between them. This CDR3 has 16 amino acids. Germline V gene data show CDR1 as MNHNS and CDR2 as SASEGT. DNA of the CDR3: TGTGCCAGCAGTGGCCGGGAGCGCGCCCTATACAATGAGCAGTTCTTC. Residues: CASSGRERALYNEQFF.

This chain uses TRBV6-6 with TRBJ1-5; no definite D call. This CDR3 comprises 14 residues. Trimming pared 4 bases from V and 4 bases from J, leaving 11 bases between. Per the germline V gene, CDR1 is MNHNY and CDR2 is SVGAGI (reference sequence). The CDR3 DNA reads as TGTGCCAGCAGTTCGACGGGAGTTAATCAGCCCCAGCATTTT. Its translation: CASSSTGVNQPQHF.

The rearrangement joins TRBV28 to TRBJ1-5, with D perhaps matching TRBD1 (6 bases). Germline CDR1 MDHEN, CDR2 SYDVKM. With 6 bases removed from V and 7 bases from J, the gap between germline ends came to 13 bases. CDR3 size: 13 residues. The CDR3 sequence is CASRTQGGQPQHF. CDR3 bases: TGTGCCAGCAGGACACAGGGTGGCCAGCCCCAGCATTTT. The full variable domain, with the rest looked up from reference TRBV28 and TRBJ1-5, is DVKVTQSSRYLVKRTGEKVFLECVQDMDHENMFWYRQDPGLGLRLIYFSYDVKMKEKGDIPEGYSVSREKKERFSLILESASTNQTSMYLCASRTQGGQPQHFGDGTRLSIL.

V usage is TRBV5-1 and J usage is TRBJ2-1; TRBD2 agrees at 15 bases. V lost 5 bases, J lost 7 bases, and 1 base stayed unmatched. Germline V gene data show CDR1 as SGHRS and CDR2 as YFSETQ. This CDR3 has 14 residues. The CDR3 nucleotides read TGCGCCAGCAGGGGACTAGCGGGAGGTAATGAGCAGTTCTTC. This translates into CASRGLAGGNEQFF.

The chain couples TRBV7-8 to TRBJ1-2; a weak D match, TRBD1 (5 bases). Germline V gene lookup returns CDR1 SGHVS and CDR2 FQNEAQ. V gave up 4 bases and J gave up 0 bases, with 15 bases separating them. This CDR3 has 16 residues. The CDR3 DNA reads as TGTGCCAGCAGCTCCGTAACAGGTCCGACTAACTATGGCTACACCTTC. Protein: CASSSVTGPTNYGYTF.

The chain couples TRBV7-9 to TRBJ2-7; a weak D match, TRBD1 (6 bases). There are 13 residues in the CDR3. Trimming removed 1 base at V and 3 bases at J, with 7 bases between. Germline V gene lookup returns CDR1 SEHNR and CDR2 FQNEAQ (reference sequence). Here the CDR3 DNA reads TGTGCCAGCAGCTTAGGACAGGTCTACGAGCAGTACTTC. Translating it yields CASSLGQVYEQYF. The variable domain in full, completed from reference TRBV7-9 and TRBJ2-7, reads DTGVSQNPRHKITKRGQNVTFRCDPISEHNRLYWYRQTLGQGPEFLTYFQNEAQLEKSRLLSDRFSAERPKGSFSTLEIQRTEQGDSAMYLCASSLGQVYEQYFGPGTRLTVT.

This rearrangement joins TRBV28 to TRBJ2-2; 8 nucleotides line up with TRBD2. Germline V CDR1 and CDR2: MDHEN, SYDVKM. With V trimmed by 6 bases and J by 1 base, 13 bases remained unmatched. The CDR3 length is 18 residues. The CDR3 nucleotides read TGTGCCAGCAGGTTTACGAGACTTACTAGCGGGAACACCGGGGAGCTGTTTTTT. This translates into CASRFTRLTSGNTGELFF.

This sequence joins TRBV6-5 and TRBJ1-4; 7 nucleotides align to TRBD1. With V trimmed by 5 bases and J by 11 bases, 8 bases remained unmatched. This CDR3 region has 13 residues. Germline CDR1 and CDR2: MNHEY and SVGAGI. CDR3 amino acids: CASSEEVRGKLFF. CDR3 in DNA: TGTGCCAGCAGTGAAGAGGTCAGGGGGAAACTGTTTTTT.

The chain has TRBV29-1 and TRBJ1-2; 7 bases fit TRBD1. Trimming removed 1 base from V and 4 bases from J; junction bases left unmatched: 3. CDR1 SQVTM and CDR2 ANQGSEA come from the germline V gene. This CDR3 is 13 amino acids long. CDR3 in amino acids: CSVEGDRAYGYTF. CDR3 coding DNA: TGCAGCGTTGAAGGAGACAGGGCCTATGGCTACACCTTC.

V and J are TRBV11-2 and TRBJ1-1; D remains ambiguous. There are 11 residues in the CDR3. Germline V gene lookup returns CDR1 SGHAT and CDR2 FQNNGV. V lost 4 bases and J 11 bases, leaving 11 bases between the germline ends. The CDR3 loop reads CASSSFREAFF. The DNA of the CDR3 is TGTGCCAGCAGCTCGTTCCGAGAGGCTTTCTTT.